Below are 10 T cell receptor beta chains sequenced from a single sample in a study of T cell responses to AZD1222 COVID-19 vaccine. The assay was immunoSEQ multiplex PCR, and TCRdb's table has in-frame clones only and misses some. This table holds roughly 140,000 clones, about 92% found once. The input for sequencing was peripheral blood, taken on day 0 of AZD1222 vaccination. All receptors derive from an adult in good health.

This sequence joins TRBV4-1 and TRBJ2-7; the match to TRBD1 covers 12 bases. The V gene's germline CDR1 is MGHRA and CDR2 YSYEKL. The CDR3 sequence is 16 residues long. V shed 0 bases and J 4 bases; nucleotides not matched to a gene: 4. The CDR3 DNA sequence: TGCGCCAGCAGCCAAGATATGGGACAGGGGGCATACGAGCAGTACTTC. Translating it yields CASSQDMGQGAYEQYF.

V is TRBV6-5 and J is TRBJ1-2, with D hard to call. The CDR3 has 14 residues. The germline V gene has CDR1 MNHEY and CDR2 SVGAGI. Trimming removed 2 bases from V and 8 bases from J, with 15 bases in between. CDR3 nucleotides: TGTGCCAGCAGTTACGGAAGGGCACTCGGGGGCTACACCTTC. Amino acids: CASSYGRALGGYTF.

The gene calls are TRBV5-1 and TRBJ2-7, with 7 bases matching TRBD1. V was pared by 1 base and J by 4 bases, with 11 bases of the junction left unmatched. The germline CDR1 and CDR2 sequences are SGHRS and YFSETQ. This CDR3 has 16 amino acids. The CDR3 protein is CASSLTRQGGEYEQYF. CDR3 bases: TGCGCCAGCAGCTTGACCCGACAGGGTGGGGAGTACGAGCAGTACTTC. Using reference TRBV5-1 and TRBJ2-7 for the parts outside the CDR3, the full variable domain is KAGVTQTPRYLIKTRGQQVTLSCSPISGHRSVSWYQQTPGQGLQFLFEYFSETQRNKGNFPGRFSGRQFSNSRSEMNVSTLELGDSALYLCASSLTRQGGEYEQYFGPGTRLTVT.

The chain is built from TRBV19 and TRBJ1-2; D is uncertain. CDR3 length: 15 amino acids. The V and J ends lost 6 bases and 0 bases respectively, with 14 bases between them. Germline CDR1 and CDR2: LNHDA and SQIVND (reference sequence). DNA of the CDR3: TGTGCCAGTAGCCTGACGATCGGGGCTAACTATGGCTACACCTTC. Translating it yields CASSLTIGANYGYTF.

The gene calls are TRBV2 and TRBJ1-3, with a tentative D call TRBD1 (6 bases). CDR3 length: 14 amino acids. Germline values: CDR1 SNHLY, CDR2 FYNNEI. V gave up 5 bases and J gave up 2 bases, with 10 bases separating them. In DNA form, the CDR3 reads TGTGCCAGCAGTTCACAGGGCCCTGGAAACACCATATATTTT. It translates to CASSSQGPGNTIYF.

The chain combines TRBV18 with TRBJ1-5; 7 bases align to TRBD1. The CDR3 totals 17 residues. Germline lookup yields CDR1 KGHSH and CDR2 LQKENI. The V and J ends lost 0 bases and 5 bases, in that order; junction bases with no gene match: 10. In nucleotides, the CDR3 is TGTGCCAGCTCACCACCGGTGGCAGGGGGAAAACATCAGCCCCAGCATTTT. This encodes CASSPPVAGGKHQPQHF.

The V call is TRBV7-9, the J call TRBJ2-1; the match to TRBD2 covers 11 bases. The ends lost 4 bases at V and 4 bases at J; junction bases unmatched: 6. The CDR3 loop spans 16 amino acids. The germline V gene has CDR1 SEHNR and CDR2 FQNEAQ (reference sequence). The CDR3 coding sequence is TGTGCCAGCAGCTCCGATCTAGCGGGGGGATACAATGAGCAGTTCTTC. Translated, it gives CASSSDLAGGYNEQFF.

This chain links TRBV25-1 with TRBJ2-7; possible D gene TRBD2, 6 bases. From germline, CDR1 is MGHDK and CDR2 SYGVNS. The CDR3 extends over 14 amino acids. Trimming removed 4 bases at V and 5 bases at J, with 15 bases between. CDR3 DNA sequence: TGTGCCAGCAGTGGAGGGAGGATTGTGGACGAGCAGTACTTC. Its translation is CASSGGRIVDEQYF.

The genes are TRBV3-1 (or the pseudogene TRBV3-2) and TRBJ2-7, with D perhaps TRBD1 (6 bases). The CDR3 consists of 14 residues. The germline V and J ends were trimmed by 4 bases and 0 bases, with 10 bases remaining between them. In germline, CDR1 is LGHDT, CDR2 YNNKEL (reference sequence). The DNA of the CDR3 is TGTGCCAGCAGCCTGGACAGTGACTCCTACGAGCAGTACTTC. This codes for CASSLDSDSYEQYF.

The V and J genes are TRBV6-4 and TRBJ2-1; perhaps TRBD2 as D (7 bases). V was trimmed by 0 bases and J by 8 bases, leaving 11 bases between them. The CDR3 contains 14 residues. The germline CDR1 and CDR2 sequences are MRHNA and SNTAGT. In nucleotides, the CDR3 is TGTGCCAGCAGTGACTCGGGGGGGGCCCATGAGCAGTTCTTC. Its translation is CASSDSGGAHEQFF.